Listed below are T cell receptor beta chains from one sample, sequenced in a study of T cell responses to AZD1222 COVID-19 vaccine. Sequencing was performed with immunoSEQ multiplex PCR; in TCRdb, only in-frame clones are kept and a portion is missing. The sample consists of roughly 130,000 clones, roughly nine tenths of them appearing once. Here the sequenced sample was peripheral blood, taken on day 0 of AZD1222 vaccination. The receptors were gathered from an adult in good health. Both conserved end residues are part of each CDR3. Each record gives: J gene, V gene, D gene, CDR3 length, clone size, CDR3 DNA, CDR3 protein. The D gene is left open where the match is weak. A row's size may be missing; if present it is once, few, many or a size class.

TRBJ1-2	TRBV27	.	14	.	TGTGCCAGCCAGCCCCTGCAGGGTCTGGGGGGCTACACCTTC	CASQPLQGLGGYTF
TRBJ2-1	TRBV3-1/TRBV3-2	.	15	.	TGTGCCAGCAGCCAAGCGGGGCTATTGCTCAATGAGCAGTTCTTC	CASSQAGLLLNEQFF
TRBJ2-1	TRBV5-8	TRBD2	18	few	TGTGCCAGCAGCTTGGCCCCACCTTTGCGGGGGGGCCGAGGTGAGCAGTTCTTC	CASSLAPPLRGGRGEQFF
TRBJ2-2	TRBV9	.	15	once	TGTGCCAGCAGCGTAGATGGGCGAGGGACCGGGGAGCTGTTTTTT	CASSVDGRGTGELFF
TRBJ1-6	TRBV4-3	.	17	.	TGCGCCAGCAGCCAAGATTGGCGGGTAGTAGATAATTCACCCCTCCACTTT	CASSQDWRVVDNSPLHF
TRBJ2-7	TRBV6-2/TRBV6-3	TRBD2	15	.	TGTGCCAGCAGTTACGGTAGCGGGAGCCCCTACGAGCAGTACTTC	CASSYGSGSPYEQYF
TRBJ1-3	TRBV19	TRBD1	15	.	TGTGCCAGTAGTATCCCACAGGGGTCTGGAAACACCATATATTTT	CASSIPQGSGNTIYF
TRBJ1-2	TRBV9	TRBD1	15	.	TGTGCCAGCAGCTCTCCGACAGGGCCTGGCTATGGCTACACCTTC	CASSSPTGPGYGYTF
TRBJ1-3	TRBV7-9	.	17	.	TGTGCCAGCAGCTTAGCGACGGGACATCCCTCTGGAAACACCATATATTTT	CASSLATGHPSGNTIYF
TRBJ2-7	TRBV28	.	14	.	TGTGCCAGCAGCCCTACCGGGACCCTCTCCACGCAGTACTTC	CASSPTGTLSTQYF
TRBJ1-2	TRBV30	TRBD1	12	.	TGTGCCGCACCGGACAGGGGGCCTGGCTACACCTTC	CAAPDRGPGYTF
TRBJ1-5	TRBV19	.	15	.	TGTGCCAGTAGTATGGACACGGGAGGCAATCAGCCCCAGCATTTT	CASSMDTGGNQPQHF
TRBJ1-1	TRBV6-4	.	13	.	TGTGCCAGCAGTGAAGTCTTGAACACTGAAGCTTTCTTT	CASSEVLNTEAFF
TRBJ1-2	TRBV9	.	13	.	TGTGCCAGCAGCGTAGATGGGACGTATGGCTACACCTTC	CASSVDGTYGYTF
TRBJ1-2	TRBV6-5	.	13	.	TGTGCCAGCAGTCGCCGGGACACGGCTAACTACACCTTC	CASSRRDTANYTF
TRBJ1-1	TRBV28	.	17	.	TGTGCCAGCAGTTTATTTTCGGCAGGGTCCATGAACACTGAAGCTTTCTTT	CASSLFSAGSMNTEAFF
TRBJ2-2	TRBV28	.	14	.	TGTGCCAGCAGTTTAGGTGTGGCGACCGGGGAGCTGTTTTTT	CASSLGVATGELFF